This T cell receptor beta chain derives from a study of a mutant IDH1 vaccine in newly diagnosed glioma. Overall study context: Patients arrived already treated with radiotherapy, temozolomide, or both, most having had both.

The time point: week 35, safety follow-up. Every vaccination contained 300 ug of the mutant IDH1 20-mer peptide and was paired with topical imiquimod. New WHO grade 3 or 4 astrocytomas that were IDH1-mutant and ATRX-lost had been found in donors. This clone was seen a handful of times. Antigen specificity is unknown. Assay: immunoSEQ multiplex PCR; the TCRdb copy retains only in-frame clones and omits some. The sample lists roughly 26,000 clones; approximately 87% were seen once. The sample here was PBMCs, taken from a glioma patient whose treatment included an IDH1 peptide vaccine. The clonotype comes from a man between 25 and 39 years old with glioma.

CDR3 DNA: TGTGCCAGTAGTACCACAGGGAAAACTGAAGCTTTCTTT. Translated, it gives CASSTTGKTEAFF. The V and J genes are TRBV19 and TRBJ1-1; TRBD1 might be the D (6 bases). The ends were cut back, 4 bases at V and 5 bases at J, with 11 bases in the middle. The CDR3 totals 13 residues. In germline, CDR1 is LNHDA, CDR2 SQIVND (reference sequence).